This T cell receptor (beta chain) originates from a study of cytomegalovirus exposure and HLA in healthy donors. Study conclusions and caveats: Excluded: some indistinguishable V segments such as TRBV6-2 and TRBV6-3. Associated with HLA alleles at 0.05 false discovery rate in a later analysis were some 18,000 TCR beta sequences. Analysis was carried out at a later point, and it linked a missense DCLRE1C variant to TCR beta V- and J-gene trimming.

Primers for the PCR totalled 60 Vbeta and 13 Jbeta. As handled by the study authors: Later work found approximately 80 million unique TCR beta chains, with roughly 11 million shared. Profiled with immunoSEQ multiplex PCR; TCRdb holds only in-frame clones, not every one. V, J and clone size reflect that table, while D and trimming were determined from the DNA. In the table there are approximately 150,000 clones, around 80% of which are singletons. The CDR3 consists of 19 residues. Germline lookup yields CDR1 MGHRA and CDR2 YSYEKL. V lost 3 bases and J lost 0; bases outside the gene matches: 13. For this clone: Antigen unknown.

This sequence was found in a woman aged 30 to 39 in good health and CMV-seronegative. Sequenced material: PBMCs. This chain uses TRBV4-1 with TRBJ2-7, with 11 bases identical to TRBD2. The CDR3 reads CASSQWGLAGGPNSYEQYF. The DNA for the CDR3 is TGCGCCAGCAGCCAGTGGGGCTTAGCGGGGGGGCCGAACTCCTACGAGCAGTACTTC.